What follows are 11 T cell receptor beta chains derived from one specimen sequenced in a study of memory CD8 T cells in hepatitis C reinfection. Profiling relied on immunoSEQ multiplex PCR, and the TCRdb table lists in-frame clones only, not all of them. The profile shows some 40,000 clones, approximately 87% of them singletons. The time point: peak reinfection, 3 to 8 weeks after reinfection detection. No in vitro expansion preceded TCR sequencing of the sorted cells. Sequencing used naive CD8+ T cells sorted from blood. These receptors were taken from a young man with hepatitis C virus infection.

The chain recombines TRBV19 with TRBJ1-1, with D perhaps matching TRBD1 (5 bases). In germline, CDR1 is LNHDA, CDR2 SQIVND (reference sequence). The V end lost 9 bases, the J end lost 3 bases, and 14 bases lay between the germline ends. This CDR3 spans 13 amino acids. The CDR3 loop is CASDRGEYTEAFF. The CDR3 DNA reads as TGTGCCAGCGATCGGGGGGAATACACTGAAGCTTTCTTT.

The rearrangement links TRBV6-5 to TRBJ2-7; 7 bases are a match to TRBD1. V was pared by 6 bases and J by 3 bases, with 8 bases of the junction left unmatched. The CDR3 sequence is 14 residues long. Germline V gene lookup returns CDR1 MNHEY and CDR2 SVGAGI. CDR3 sequence reads: CASSLGTVNYEQYF. In nucleotides, the CDR3 is TGTGCCAGCAGCCTCGGGACAGTGAACTACGAGCAGTACTTC.

The chain carries TRBV29-1 and TRBJ2-5, with TRBD2 as a possible D gene (7 bases). Per germline, CDR1 SQVTM and CDR2 ANQGSEA. V was clipped by 4 bases and J by 5 bases, with 17 bases between them. This CDR3 region has 14 residues. This CDR3 reads CSVGRMGGRETQYF. In DNA form, the CDR3 reads TGCAGCGTTGGAAGGATGGGGGGGCGGGAGACCCAGTACTTC.

The chain uses TRBV6-1 and TRBJ1-2, with 10 bases lining up with TRBD1. This CDR3 comprises 16 residues. Trimming took 3 bases from V and 4 from J; bases not matched to a gene: 8. Germline V lookup: CDR1 MNHNS, CDR2 SASEGT. Here the CDR3 reads CASSEGRQGAFYGYTF. For the CDR3, the DNA is TGTGCCAGCAGTGAGGGGAGACAGGGGGCATTCTATGGCTACACCTTC.

The chain joins TRBV27 to TRBJ1-5; D might be TRBD1 (5 bases). Germline CDR1 reads MNHEY; CDR2 reads SMNVEV (reference sequence). The CDR3 loop spans 14 amino acids. Between the trimmed V and J ends, which lost 7 bases and 5 bases, there was a span of 15 bases. The chain's CDR3 is CASTRLGGDQPQHF. The CDR3 DNA is TGTGCCAGCACCCGGTTGGGGGGAGATCAGCCCCAGCATTTT.

This clone was seen only once. V gene TRBV4-1 combines with J gene TRBJ1-2; D perhaps matches TRBD1 (5 bases). Trimming stripped 4 bases from V and 7 bases from J, with 10 bases between. Germline CDR1 reads MGHRA; CDR2 reads YSYEKL. The length of the CDR3 is 12 residues. As DNA, the CDR3 is TGCGCCAGCAGCCCGCAGGGTTTTGGCTACACCTTC. It translates to CASSPQGFGYTF.

This clone was counted once. V and J are TRBV19 and TRBJ2-5; 11 nucleotides line up with TRBD2. J was trimmed by 4 bases and V by 2 bases; bases with no gene match: 9. The CDR3 covers 17 residues. In germline, CDR1 is LNHDA, CDR2 SQIVND (reference sequence). The DNA of the CDR3 is TGTGCCAGTAGTATAAGGGCTAGCGGGGGGATTGGAGAGACCCAGTACTTC. Translation: CASSIRASGGIGETQYF.

The chain links TRBV21-1 to TRBJ2-2; the table's D gene call, TRBD2, was not cross checked with the DNA. TRBV21-1 is annotated as a pseudogene. The CDR3 loop spans 22 amino acids. CDR3 in DNA: TGTGCCAGCAGCATAGCAAGAGGACTAGCGGGGGACCAAGCCCTGAACACCGGGGAGCTGTTTTTT. It codes for CASSIARGLAGDQALNTGELFF.

The chain couples TRBV14 to TRBJ2-3; 7 bases align to TRBD2. After removal of 2 bases from V and 4 bases from J, the junction contained 3 bases not matched to a gene. CDR3 size: 14 residues. Germline CDR1 SGHDN, CDR2 FVKESK. As DNA, the CDR3 is TGTGCCAGCAGCCAAACTGGGAGGGCAGATACGCAGTATTTT. Encoded protein: CASSQTGRADTQYF.

This clone was picked up one time. The chain is built from TRBV11-2 and TRBJ2-1; 14 bases line up with TRBD2. J gave up 6 bases and V 5 bases, and 3 bases lay outside the gene matches. Germline assignment: CDR1 SGHAT and CDR2 FQNNGV. CDR3 length equals 15 residues. The DNA of the CDR3 is TGTGCCAGCAGCCGACTAGCGGGAGGGCCCAATGAGCAGTTCTTC. Translated: CASSRLAGGPNEQFF.

A few counts support this clone. V and J are TRBV4-3 and TRBJ1-1; D is undetermined. Germline assignment: CDR1 LGHNA and CDR2 YSLEER. The V and J ends lost 0 bases and 5 bases respectively, with 10 bases between them. This CDR3 region has 14 residues. The CDR3 loop reads CASSQEDGRTEAFF. In DNA, the CDR3 is TGCGCCAGCAGCCAAGAAGATGGGAGGACTGAAGCTTTCTTT.